This TCR beta chain was recorded in a study of T-cell memory formation after mild COVID-19. Looking at the study overall: TCR clustering was largely donor specific.

TCRdb re-called the 5' RACE reads with MiXCR, one entry per CDR3 protein. The repertoire holds around 200,000 distinct CDR3 sequences, with around 25% as singletons. There are a few counts of this clonotype. The V end lost 1 base, the J end lost 6 bases, and 13 bases lay between the germline ends. This CDR3 is built from 14 residues. The germline V gene has CDR1 GTSNPN and CDR2 SVGIG (reference sequence). The specimen was PBMCs or a T cell subset sorted from them (not recorded which). The clonotype comes from an adult woman who had mild COVID-19 (a few samples of this study predate the infection). Cell type and time point are not known. This rearrangement joins TRBV30 to TRBJ2-1; D unresolved. CDR3 sequence (DNA): TGTGCCTGGAGTGGTAAAGCGCAAATCAATGAGCAGTTCTTC. It codes for CAWSGKAQINEQFF.